This T cell receptor (beta chain) was retrieved from a study of blood T cell repertoires in COVID-19. The data were produced by immunoSEQ multiplex PCR, yet TCRdb's version contains in-frame clones alone and is incomplete. The sample contains around 220,000 clones, about 80% of which appear only once. The CDR3 sequence is 14 residues long. CDR1 and CDR2 from the germline V gene are LGHDT and YNNKEL (reference sequence). Deletions cut 0 bases from V and 7 bases from J, with 12 bases between. The sequenced sample was peripheral blood. This clonotype was sampled from an elderly woman with active or convalescent COVID-19. The V and J genes are TRBV3-1 (or the pseudogene TRBV3-2) and TRBJ2-5, with D possibly being TRBD2 (5 bases). Written as DNA, the CDR3 is TGTGCCAGCAGCCAAGATGGAGCCAGCGGGACCCAGTACTTC. This gives the protein CASSQDGASGTQYF.